A single TCR beta chain is shown here with its context. Trimming shortened V by 1 base and J by 9 bases, and 13 bases separated the two germline ends. Germline assignment: CDR1 SGHNT and CDR2 YENEEA. The CDR3 runs 13 residues. The data derive from a study of blood T cell repertoires in COVID-19. Data came from immunoSEQ multiplex PCR; TCRdb stores just in-frame clones and leaves some out. The table has 540,000 or so clones, roughly nine tenths seen once. The chain employs TRBV11-3 and TRBJ2-7; the D gene is possibly TRBD1 (6 bases). The sequence derives from a woman in her 50s with COVID-19, enrolled during active disease. What was sequenced was peripheral blood. The CDR3 nucleotides are TGTGCCAGCAGCTTAGGTCCAGAAGGGGGGCAGTACTTC. It specifies CASSLGPEGGQYF.